The entry below describes one T cell receptor (beta chain). This sample is part of a study of control samples from healthy donors and cancer patients. The CDR3 totals 13 residues. Germline CDR1 GTSNPN, CDR2 SVGIG (reference sequence). V lost 4 bases and J lost 2, with 11 bases in between. Libraries were prepared by immunoSEQ multiplex PCR; TCRdb keeps only in-frame clonotypes and omits some of them. The sample yields approximately 80,000 clones, 88% seen once. The chain couples TRBV30 to TRBJ1-1; D uncertain. What was sequenced was blood. The receptor comes from a woman aged 45-65 years in good health. The CDR3 nucleotides are TGTGCCTGGAACTACCGATCAAACACTGAAGCTTTCTTT. Residues: CAWNYRSNTEAFF.